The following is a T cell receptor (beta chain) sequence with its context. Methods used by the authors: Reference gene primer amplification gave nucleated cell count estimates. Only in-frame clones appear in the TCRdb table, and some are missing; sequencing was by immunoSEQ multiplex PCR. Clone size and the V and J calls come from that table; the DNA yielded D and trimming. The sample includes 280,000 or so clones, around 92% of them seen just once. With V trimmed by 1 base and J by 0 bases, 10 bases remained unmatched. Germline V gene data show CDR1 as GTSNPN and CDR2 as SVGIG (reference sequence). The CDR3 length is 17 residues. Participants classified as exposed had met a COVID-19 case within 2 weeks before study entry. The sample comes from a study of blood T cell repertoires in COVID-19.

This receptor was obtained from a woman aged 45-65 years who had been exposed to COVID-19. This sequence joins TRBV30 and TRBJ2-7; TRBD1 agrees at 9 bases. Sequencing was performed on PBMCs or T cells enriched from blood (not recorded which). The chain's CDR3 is CAWSAPGQGFSSYEQYF. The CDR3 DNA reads TGTGCCTGGAGTGCTCCGGGACAGGGATTTTCCTCCTACGAGCAGTACTTC.